This T cell receptor beta chain was profiled in a study of blood T cell repertoires in COVID-19. Study-level background: Samples came from the United States, Italy and Spain, spanning acute and convalescent COVID-19. The cDNA or gDNA used as material had been derived from T cells, B-cell-depleted T cells, or PBMCs.

V gave up 2 bases and J gave up 9 bases; unmatched junction bases: 13. Germline V gene lookup returns CDR1 MNHEY and CDR2 SVGEGT. This CDR3 is built from 15 residues. Original methodology: Researchers report that nucleated cell counts were estimated from reference gene primer amplification. The method was immunoSEQ multiplex PCR; TCRdb's version includes in-frame clones alone and lacks a portion of them. That table furnishes V, J and clone size, whereas the DNA furnished D and trimming. The table includes fewer than 300,000 clones, roughly 86% detected once. This clone has only one observation. The chain uses TRBV6-2 or TRBV6-3 and TRBJ2-7; 7 bases fit TRBD2. Sequencing used peripheral blood. The receptor was isolated from a man in his forties who had recovered from COVID-19. For the CDR3, the DNA is TGTGCCAGCAGTTACCCCTCCACTAGCGCCATCGGGCAGTACTTC. Translating gives CASSYPSTSAIGQYF.